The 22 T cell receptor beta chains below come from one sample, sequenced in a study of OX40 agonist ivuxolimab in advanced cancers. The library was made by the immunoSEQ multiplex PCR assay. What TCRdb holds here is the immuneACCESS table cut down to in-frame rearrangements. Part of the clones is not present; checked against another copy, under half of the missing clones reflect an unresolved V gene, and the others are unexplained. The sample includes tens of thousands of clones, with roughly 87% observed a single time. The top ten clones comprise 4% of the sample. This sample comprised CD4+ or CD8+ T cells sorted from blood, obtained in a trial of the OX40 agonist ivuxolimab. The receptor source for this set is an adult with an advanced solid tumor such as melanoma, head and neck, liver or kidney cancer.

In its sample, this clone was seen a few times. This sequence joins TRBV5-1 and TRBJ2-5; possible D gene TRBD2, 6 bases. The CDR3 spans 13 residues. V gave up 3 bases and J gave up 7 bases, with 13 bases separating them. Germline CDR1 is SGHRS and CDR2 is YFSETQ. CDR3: CASSSGVLGTQYF. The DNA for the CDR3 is TGCGCCAGCAGCTCGGGGGTGTTGGGGACCCAGTACTTC.

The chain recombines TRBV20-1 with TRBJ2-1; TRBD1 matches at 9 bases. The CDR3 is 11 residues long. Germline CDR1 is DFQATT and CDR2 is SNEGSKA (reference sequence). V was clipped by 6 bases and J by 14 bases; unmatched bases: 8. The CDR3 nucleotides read TGCAGTGCAAGCGGACAGGGGATGGAGTTCTTC. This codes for CSASGQGMEFF.

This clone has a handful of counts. The CDR3 protein is CAWKAPTYYGYTF. DNA of the CDR3: TGTGCCTGGAAAGCCCCCACCTACTATGGCTACACCTTC. J is TRBJ1-2 and V is TRBV30; no firm D call. Germline V gene sequence: CDR1 GTSNPN, CDR2 SVGIG (reference sequence). The V gene lost 4 bases and the J gene lost 3 bases, with 12 bases spanning the gap. The CDR3 contains 13 residues.

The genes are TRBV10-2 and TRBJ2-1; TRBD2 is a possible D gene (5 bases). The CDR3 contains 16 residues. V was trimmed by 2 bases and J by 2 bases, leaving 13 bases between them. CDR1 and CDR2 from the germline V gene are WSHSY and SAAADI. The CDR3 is CASSEGWMRAYNEQFF. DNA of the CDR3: TGCGCCAGCAGTGAGGGGTGGATGAGGGCCTACAATGAGCAGTTCTTC.

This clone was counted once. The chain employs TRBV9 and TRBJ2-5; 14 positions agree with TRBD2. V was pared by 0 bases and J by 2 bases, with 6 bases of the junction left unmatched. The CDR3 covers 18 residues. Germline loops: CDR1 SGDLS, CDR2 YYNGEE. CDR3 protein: CASSVGPGLAGGQETQYF. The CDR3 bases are TGTGCCAGCAGCGTAGGGCCAGGACTAGCGGGGGGACAAGAGACCCAGTACTTC. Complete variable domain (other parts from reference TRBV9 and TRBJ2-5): DSGVTQTPKHLITATGQRVTLRCSPRSGDLSVYWYQQSLDQGLQFLIQYYNGEERAKGNILERFSAQQFPDLHSELNLSSLELGDSALYFCASSVGPGLAGGQETQYFGPGTRLLVL.

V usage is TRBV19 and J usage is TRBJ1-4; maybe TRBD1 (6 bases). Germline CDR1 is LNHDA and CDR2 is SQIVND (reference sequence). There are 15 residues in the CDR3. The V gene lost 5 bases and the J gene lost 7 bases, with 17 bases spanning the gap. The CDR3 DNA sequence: TGTGCCAGTAGTCTAGGGGGGCAGGGTGGTGAAAAACTGTTTTTT. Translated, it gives CASSLGGQGGEKLFF.

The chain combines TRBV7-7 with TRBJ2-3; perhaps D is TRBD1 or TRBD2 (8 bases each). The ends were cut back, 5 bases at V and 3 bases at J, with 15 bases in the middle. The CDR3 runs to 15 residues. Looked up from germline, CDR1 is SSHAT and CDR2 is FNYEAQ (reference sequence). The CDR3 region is CASSQGASGTDTQYF. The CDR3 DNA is TGTGCCAGCAGCCAGGGGGCTAGCGGGACAGATACGCAGTATTTT.

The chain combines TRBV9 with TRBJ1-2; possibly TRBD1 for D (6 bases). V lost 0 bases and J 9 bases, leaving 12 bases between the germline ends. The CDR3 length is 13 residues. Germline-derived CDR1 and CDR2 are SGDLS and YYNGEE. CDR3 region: CASSVASGERYTF. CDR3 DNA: TGTGCCAGCAGCGTAGCTTCAGGGGAGCGCTACACCTTC.

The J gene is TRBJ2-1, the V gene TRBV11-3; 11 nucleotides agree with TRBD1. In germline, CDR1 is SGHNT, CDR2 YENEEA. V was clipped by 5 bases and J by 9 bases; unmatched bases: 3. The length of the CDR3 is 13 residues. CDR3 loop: CASSLGTGGEQFF. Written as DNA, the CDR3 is TGTGCCAGCAGCCTTGGGACAGGGGGTGAGCAGTTCTTC.

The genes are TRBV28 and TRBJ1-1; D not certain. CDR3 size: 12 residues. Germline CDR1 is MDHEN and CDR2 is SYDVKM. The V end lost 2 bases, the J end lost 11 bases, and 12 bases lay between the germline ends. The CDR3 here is CASSLRDLYAFF. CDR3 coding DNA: TGTGCCAGCAGTTTAAGGGATTTGTATGCTTTCTTT.

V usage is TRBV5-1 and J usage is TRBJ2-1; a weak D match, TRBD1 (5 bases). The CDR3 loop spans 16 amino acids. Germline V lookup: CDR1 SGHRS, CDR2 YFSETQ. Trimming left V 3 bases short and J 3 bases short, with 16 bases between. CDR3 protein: CASSYMQGRGYNEQFF. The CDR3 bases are TGCGCCAGCAGCTATATGCAGGGAAGAGGCTACAATGAGCAGTTCTTC.

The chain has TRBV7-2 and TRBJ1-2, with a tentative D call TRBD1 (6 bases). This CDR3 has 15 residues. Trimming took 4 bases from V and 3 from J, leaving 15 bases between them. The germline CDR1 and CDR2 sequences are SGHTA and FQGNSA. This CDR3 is CASSSSRGPHYGYTF. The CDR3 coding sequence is TGTGCCAGCAGCTCGTCCAGGGGACCACACTATGGCTACACCTTC. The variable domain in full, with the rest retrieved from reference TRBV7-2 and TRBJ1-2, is GAGVSQSPSNKVTEKGKDVELRCDPISGHTALYWYRQSLGQGLEFLIYFQGNSAPDKSGLPSDRFSAERTGGSVSTLTIQRTQQEDSAVYLCASSSSRGPHYGYTFGSGTRLTVV.

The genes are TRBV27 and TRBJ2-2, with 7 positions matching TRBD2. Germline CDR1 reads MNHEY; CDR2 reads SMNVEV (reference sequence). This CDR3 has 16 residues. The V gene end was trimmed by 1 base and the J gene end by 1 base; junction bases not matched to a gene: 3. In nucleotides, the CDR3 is TGTGCCAGCAGTTTATGGGGCGGGAGGAACACCGGGGAGCTGTTTTTT. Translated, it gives CASSLWGGRNTGELFF.

In DNA, the CDR3 is TGTGCCAGCTCCACCGGGGGACAGGGGAGTTCACCCCTCCACTTT. This gives the protein CASSTGGQGSSPLHF. V and J are TRBV11-3 and TRBJ1-6; 10 bases align to TRBD1. V gave up 8 bases and J gave up 9 bases; unmatched junction bases: 10. CDR3 length: 15 amino acids. Looked up from germline, CDR1 is SGHNT and CDR2 is YENEEA.

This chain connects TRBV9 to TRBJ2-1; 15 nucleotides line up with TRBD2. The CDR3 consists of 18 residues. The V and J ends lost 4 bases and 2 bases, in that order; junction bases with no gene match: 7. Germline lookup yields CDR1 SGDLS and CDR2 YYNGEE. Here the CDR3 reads CASSPPGLAGGTYNEQFF. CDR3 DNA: TGTGCCAGCAGCCCCCCCGGACTAGCGGGGGGGACCTACAATGAGCAGTTCTTC.

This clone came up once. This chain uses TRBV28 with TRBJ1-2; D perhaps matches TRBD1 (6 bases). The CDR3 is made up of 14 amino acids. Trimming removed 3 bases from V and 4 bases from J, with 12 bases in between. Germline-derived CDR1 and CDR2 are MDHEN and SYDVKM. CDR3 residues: CASSFGQTSYGYTF. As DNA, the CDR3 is TGTGCCAGCAGTTTCGGACAGACATCCTATGGCTACACCTTC.

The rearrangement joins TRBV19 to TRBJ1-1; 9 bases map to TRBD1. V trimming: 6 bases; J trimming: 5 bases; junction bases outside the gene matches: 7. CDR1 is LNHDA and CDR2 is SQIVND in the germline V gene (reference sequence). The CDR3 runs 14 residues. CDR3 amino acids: CASSPGQGQTEAFF. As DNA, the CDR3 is TGTGCCAGTAGCCCAGGACAGGGGCAAACTGAAGCTTTCTTT.

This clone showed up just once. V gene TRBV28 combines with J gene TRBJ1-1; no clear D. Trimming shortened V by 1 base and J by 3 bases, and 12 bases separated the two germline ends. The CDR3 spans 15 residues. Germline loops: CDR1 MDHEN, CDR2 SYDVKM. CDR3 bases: TGTGCCAGCAGTTTATTGTGGAGTGGGGACACTGAAGCTTTCTTT. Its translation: CASSLLWSGDTEAFF.

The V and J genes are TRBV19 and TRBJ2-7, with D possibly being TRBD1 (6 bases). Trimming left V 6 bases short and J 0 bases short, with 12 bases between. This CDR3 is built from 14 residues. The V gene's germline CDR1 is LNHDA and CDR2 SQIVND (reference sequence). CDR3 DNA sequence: TGTGCCAGTAGCATACAGGGTTCCTCCTACGAGCAGTACTTC. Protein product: CASSIQGSSYEQYF.

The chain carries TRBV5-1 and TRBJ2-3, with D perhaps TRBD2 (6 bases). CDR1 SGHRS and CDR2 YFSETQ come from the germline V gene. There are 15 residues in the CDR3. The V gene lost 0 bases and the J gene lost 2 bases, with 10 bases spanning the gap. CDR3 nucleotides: TGCGCCAGCAGCTTGGTGGGACTGCACACAGATACGCAGTATTTT. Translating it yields CASSLVGLHTDTQYF.

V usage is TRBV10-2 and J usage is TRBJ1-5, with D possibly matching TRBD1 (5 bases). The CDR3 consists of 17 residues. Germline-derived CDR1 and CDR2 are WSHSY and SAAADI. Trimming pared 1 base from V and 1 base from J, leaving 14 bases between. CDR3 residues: CASSEFVSGWSNQPQHF. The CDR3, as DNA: TGCGCCAGCAGTGAGTTTGTGTCAGGGTGGAGCAATCAGCCCCAGCATTTT.

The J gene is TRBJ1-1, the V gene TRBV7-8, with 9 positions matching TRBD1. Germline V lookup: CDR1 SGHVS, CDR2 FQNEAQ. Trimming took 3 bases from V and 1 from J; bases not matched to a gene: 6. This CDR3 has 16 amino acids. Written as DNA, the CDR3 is TGTGCCAGCAGCTTCGGCTCGGGACAGGGGAACACTGAAGCTTTCTTT. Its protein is CASSFGSGQGNTEAFF.